These 13 T cell receptor beta chains came from one sample sequenced in a study of vaccination effects on CD4 cells after COVID-19. Assay: immunoSEQ multiplex PCR; the TCRdb copy retains only in-frame clones and omits some. The repertoire holds tens of thousands of clones, around 70% seen once, with over 15% in the top ten. Their recognized antigens are unknown. In the ViraFEST assay, antigen-specific CD4+ clonotypes were identified by expansion after peptide-pool stimulation. CD4+ T cells were isolated after 10 days of culture. Convalescent patients had PCR-confirmed SARS-CoV-2 infection between March and December 2020. Sequencing was performed on CD4+ T cells from PBMCs cultured with HCoV-NL63 spike peptides, taken before COVID-19 vaccination. These TCRs come from a human donor who had a prior SARS-CoV-2 infection.

The chain uses TRBV5-8 and TRBJ2-5; D not resolved. The germline V and J ends were trimmed by 7 bases and 5 bases, with 18 bases remaining between them. CDR1 is SGHTS and CDR2 is YDEGEE in the germline V gene. The CDR3 is 14 amino acids. CDR3 bases: TGTGCCAGCGACCCCGGGCAGAATGGGGAGACCCAGTACTTC. Translation: CASDPGQNGETQYF.

This clone appeared a few times. The chain is built from TRBV18 and TRBJ2-3, with 7 bases identical to TRBD1. There are 17 residues in the CDR3. Looked up from germline, CDR1 is KGHSH and CDR2 is LQKENI. After removal of 0 bases from V and 0 bases from J, the junction contained 6 bases not matched to a gene. Written as DNA, the CDR3 is TGTGCCAGCTCACCACCTCTCGGGACAGACAGCACAGATACGCAGTATTTT. It codes for CASSPPLGTDSTDTQYF.

The gene calls are TRBV12-3 or TRBV12-4 and TRBJ1-5, with D uncertain. The CDR3 consists of 13 residues. V was trimmed by 3 bases and J by 4 bases, leaving 7 bases between them. CDR3 sequence reads: CASSFYGNQPQHF. The DNA of the CDR3 is TGTGCCAGCAGTTTTTACGGAAATCAGCCCCAGCATTTT.

The rearrangement uses TRBV9 and TRBJ2-5; D is uncertain. There are 16 residues in the CDR3. CDR1 and CDR2 from the germline V gene are SGDLS and YYNGEE. V shed 0 bases and J shed 4 bases, with 16 bases lying between them. This CDR3 reads CASSVDPRLSGETQYF. DNA of the CDR3: TGTGCCAGCAGCGTAGATCCTCGTCTATCTGGAGAGACCCAGTACTTC.

This chain joins TRBV7-9 and TRBJ2-3; TRBD2 matches 9 bases. J lost 1 base, V lost 5 bases, and 7 bases had no gene match. The germline gives CDR1 SEHNR, CDR2 FQNEAQ (reference sequence). The CDR3 consists of 16 residues. This CDR3 reads CASSPWERGGTDTQYF. In DNA form, the CDR3 reads TGTGCCAGCAGCCCCTGGGAGCGGGGGGGCACAGATACGCAGTATTTT.

This chain uses TRBV5-4 with TRBJ1-1; D is unclear. Germline V gene data show CDR1 as SGHNT and CDR2 as YYREEE (reference sequence). The CDR3 loop spans 14 amino acids. V shed 0 bases and J shed 1 base, with 7 bases lying between them. CDR3 sequence: CASSLDTRNTEAFF. CDR3 DNA sequence: TGTGCCAGCAGCTTGGACACTAGGAACACTGAAGCTTTCTTT.

In its sample, this clone was seen a few times. The chain is built from TRBV5-1 and TRBJ2-7, with D possibly being TRBD1 or TRBD2 (5 bases each). The V gene lost 0 bases and the J gene lost 4 bases, with 14 bases spanning the gap. Looked up from germline, CDR1 is SGHRS and CDR2 is YFSETQ. This CDR3 comprises 15 residues. In DNA, the CDR3 is TGCGCCAGCAGCTTGGTGTTCGGGACGTCGTACGAGCAGTACTTC. This gives the protein CASSLVFGTSYEQYF.

The V call is TRBV20-1, the J call TRBJ2-7, with TRBD2 matching 11 bases. The length of the CDR3 is 14 residues. J lost 5 bases, V lost 3 bases, and 6 bases had no gene match. Looked up from germline, CDR1 is DFQATT and CDR2 is SNEGSKA (reference sequence). The chain's CDR3 is CSASIAGGPDEQYF. CDR3 coding DNA: TGCAGTGCTAGTATAGCGGGAGGGCCCGACGAGCAGTACTTC.

The gene calls are TRBV7-2 and TRBJ2-6; D is unresolved. The germline V gene encodes CDR1 SGHTA and CDR2 FQGNSA. V was cut by 5 bases and J by 0 bases, with 11 bases left in between. This CDR3 region has 16 residues. In DNA, the CDR3 is TGTGCCAGCAGCAAAAGCGAGCTCTCTGGGGCCAACGTCCTGACTTTC. Translating it yields CASSKSELSGANVLTF.

V gene TRBV4-1 combines with J gene TRBJ2-2; unclear D gene. CDR3 length equals 14 residues. Trimming cost V 4 bases and J 5 bases, with 11 bases left between them. CDR1 and CDR2 from the germline V gene are MGHRA and YSYEKL. The chain's CDR3 is CASSPHMVTGELFF. The CDR3 bases are TGCGCCAGCAGCCCCCACATGGTAACCGGGGAGCTGTTTTTT.

The chain combines TRBV5-1 with TRBJ2-1; D is tentatively TRBD1 or TRBD2 (6 bases each). The CDR3 runs 16 residues. The germline CDR1 and CDR2 sequences are SGHRS and YFSETQ. Trimming pared 4 bases from V and 5 bases from J, leaving 19 bases between. CDR3: CASSPSPWGADNEQFF. DNA for the CDR3: TGCGCCAGCAGCCCGAGCCCATGGGGGGCCGACAATGAGCAGTTCTTC.

This rearrangement joins TRBV2 to TRBJ1-2; maybe TRBD1 (6 bases). Trimming pared 7 bases from V and 8 bases from J, leaving 17 bases between. Germline CDR1 and CDR2: SNHLY and FYNNEI. The length of the CDR3 is 13 residues. The CDR3 loop reads CASIETRGGGYTF. CDR3 coding DNA: TGTGCCAGCATTGAGACCAGGGGAGGCGGCTACACCTTC. Using reference TRBV2 and TRBJ1-2 for the parts outside the CDR3, the full variable domain is EPEVTQTPSHQVTQMGQEVILRCVPISNHLYFYWYRQILGQKVEFLVSFYNNEISEKSEIFDDQFSVERPDGSNFTLKIRSTKLEDSAMYFCASIETRGGGYTFGSGTRLTVV.

This chain uses TRBV5-3 with TRBJ2-7, with D possibly matching TRBD2 (6 bases). TRBV5-3 is known as an ORF, though its function is uncertain. This CDR3 region has 16 residues. Trimming stripped 4 bases from V and 3 bases from J, with 20 bases between. The CDR3 loop reads CARSPKTMGLYYEQYF. The CDR3 DNA reads TGTGCCAGAAGCCCGAAAACCATGGGACTCTACTACGAGCAGTACTTC.